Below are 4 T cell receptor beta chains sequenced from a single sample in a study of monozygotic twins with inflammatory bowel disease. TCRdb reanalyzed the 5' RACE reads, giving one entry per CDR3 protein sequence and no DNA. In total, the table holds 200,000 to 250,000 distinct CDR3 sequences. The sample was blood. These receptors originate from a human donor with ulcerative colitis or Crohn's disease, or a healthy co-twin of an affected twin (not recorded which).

CDR3 sequence: CASSSLRSQPQHF. V gene TRBV12-3 or TRBV12-4 combines with J gene TRBJ1-5. The CDR3 covers 13 residues.

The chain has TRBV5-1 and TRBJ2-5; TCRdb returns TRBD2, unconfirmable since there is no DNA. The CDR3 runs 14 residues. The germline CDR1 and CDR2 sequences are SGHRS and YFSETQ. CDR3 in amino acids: CASNWETSSETQYF.

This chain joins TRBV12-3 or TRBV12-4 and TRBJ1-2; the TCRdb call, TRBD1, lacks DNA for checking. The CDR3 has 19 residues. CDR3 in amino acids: CASSEYRRGITRTYYGYTF.

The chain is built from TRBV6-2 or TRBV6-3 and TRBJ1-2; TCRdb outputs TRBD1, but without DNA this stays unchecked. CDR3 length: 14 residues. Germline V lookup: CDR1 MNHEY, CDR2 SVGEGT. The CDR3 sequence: CASSYGQGTDGYTF.